Listed below are T cell receptor beta chains from one sample, sequenced in a study of blood T cell repertoires in COVID-19. The repertoire was sequenced with immunoSEQ multiplex PCR; TCRdb's copy has only in-frame clones and lacks some. In the table there are approximately 210,000 clones, 88% of which are singletons. The sequenced sample was peripheral blood. Receptor source: a man between 65 and 85 years old with acute or convalescent COVID-19. Both conserved end residues are part of each CDR3.

j_call v_call cdr3_aa
TRBJ2-7 TRBV4-1 CASSQDVLVAGHFEQYF
TRBJ1-2 TRBV9 CASSVGGGQGHGYTF
TRBJ2-7 TRBV6-2/TRBV6-3 CASSLTGVGEQYF
TRBJ2-5 TRBV7-3 CASSLIPGETQYF
TRBJ2-3 TRBV9 CASSAQRDHTDTQYF
TRBJ1-6 TRBV24-1 CATSQGGNSPLHF
TRBJ2-7 TRBV21-1 CASTAGAYEQYF
TRBJ2-2 TRBV6-2/TRBV6-3 CASSRGQGDTGELFF
TRBJ2-2 TRBV14 CASRGPGELFF
TRBJ2-1 TRBV4-2 CASSQSTSGSYEQFF
TRBJ1-1 TRBV6-6 CASRSTGITEAFF
TRBJ2-7 TRBV6-6 CASSNRDRGSYEQYF
TRBJ1-1 TRBV4-2 CASSQVSGYDEAFF
TRBJ1-1 TRBV7-3 CASSYSMTGRAFF
TRBJ2-2 TRBV5-1 CASSLAGDGGELFF
TRBJ2-3 TRBV11-2 CASSLGAREGQYF
TRBJ2-1 TRBV5-1 CASSFQLRTGGNEQFF
TRBJ1-6 TRBV30 CAWSSYNSPLHF
TRBJ1-2 TRBV7-2 CASSPRGANYGYTF
TRBJ2-1 TRBV2 CASSGVGGANYNEQFF
TRBJ1-5 TRBV28 CASRRQGIRNQPQHF
TRBJ2-1 TRBV28 CASSLRTGPQFF
TRBJ2-2 TRBV7-6 CASSLASAGANTGELFF
TRBJ2-6 TRBV9 CASSPLGQSSGANVLTF
TRBJ1-3 TRBV6-5 CASRQGFSGNTIYF
TRBJ1-2 TRBV7-9 CASSLQGFGYTF
TRBJ2-4 TRBV2 CASSGQGATKNIQYF
TRBJ1-3 TRBV18 CASSPGGASSGNTIYF
TRBJ2-3 TRBV10-3 CAISVTGEPTDTQYF
TRBJ2-1 TRBV28 CATGQGRGDEQFF
TRBJ2-1 TRBV10-2 CASSGGGSSYNEQFF
TRBJ2-7 TRBV6-4 CASSDSNPGRWSYEQYF
TRBJ1-4 TRBV9 CASSVTGQGNEKLFF
TRBJ2-7 TRBV9 CASSVGGTEAYEQYF
TRBJ2-1 TRBV27 CASSLERLAPSSYNEQFF
TRBJ2-3 TRBV11-3 CASSQRAGGPTTDTQYF
TRBJ1-1 TRBV15 CATSSRGGGTEAFF
TRBJ2-3 TRBV7-9 CASSYVLAESTDTQYF
TRBJ2-5 TRBV7-2 CASSPDRSQETQYF
TRBJ1-5 TRBV6-5 CASTSQGSNQPQHF
TRBJ2-3 TRBV24-1 CATSDPGTTTTDTQYF
TRBJ2-7 TRBV20-1 CSASYPGLANHEQYF
TRBJ1-6 TRBV6-6 CASGLGSSYNSPLHF
TRBJ2-6 TRBV28 CASSSQGAGANVLTF
TRBJ2-5 TRBV24-1 CATSDATLATQETQYF
TRBJ2-7 TRBV5-1 CASSLETSGRSEQYF
TRBJ1-2 TRBV7-9 CASSPPVGEDGYTF
TRBJ2-1 TRBV7-9 CASSSGAYNEQFF
TRBJ2-7 TRBV11-2 CASSLSAGPTYEQYF
TRBJ1-2 TRBV18 CASSPPGQGAYGYTF
TRBJ2-3 TRBV7-9 CASSLAQGADTQYF
TRBJ2-2 TRBV7-2 CASSSGGLAGGTGELFF
TRBJ1-1 TRBV29-1 CSVEDGEGPEAFF
TRBJ2-7 TRBV6-6 CASSPMGGPSYEQYF
TRBJ1-3 TRBV5-1 CASRPGVSSGNTIYF
TRBJ2-7 TRBV7-6 CASSLGGGGSRLAGLGPYEQYF